This T cell receptor beta chain was identified during a study of patients and donors after allogeneic stem cell transplantation. CDR3 length equals 12 residues. V gave up 2 bases and J gave up 8 bases, with 7 bases separating them. The V gene's germline CDR1 is MNHNY and CDR2 SVGAGI (reference sequence). TCRdb recomputed calls from the RT-PCR reads with MiXCR, one row per CDR3 protein. The table includes over 130,000 distinct CDR3 sequences, about two fifths detected once. The sequenced sample consisted of blood, either unsorted or a sorted T cell fraction (not recorded which). The TCR originated in a human donor who was either an allogeneic HSCT recipient or a stem cell or donor lymphocyte infusion donor (not recorded which). It is not recorded whose cells these are; they may come from a transplant donor. The rearrangement joins TRBV6-6 to TRBJ1-5, with unresolved D. This chain's CDR3 is CASSYRAEPQHF. CDR3 DNA: TGTGCCAGCAGTTACCGCGCGGAGCCCCAGCATTTT.